This T cell receptor (beta chain) derives from a study of cytomegalovirus exposure and HLA in healthy donors. About the study: There were around 100 million unique TCR beta sequences, drawn from about 200 million T cells, in an earlier analysis.

Study conclusions and caveats: In vitro testing confirmed three CMV-associated chains as specific for CMV antigens. DRB1 had the most TCR associations and HLA-C the fewest, a later analysis found, with rates varying by HLA locus. Follow-up analysis later connected one missense variant in DCLRE1C with trimming of TCR beta V- and J-genes.

In regard to this clone: Its antigen remains unidentified.

The PCR used 60 Vbeta and 13 Jbeta primers. The repertoire was sequenced with immunoSEQ multiplex PCR; TCRdb's copy has only in-frame clones and lacks some. Among 110,000 to 150,000 clones listed, roughly 70% were seen once. The CDR3 is 15 residues long. Germline V CDR1 and CDR2: SGHRS, YFSETQ. Trimming took off 0 bases at V and 4 bases at J, with 8 bases between the two ends. Specimen: PBMCs. This receptor was identified in a man aged 25-45 years in good health and CMV-seronegative. The V call is TRBV5-1, the J call TRBJ2-6; D is possibly TRBD1 (5 bases). The CDR3 nucleotides read TGCGCCAGCAGCTTGGACAGGCTCGGGGCCAACGTCCTGACTTTC. This encodes CASSLDRLGANVLTF. Combining the CDR3 with reference TRBV5-1 and TRBJ2-6 gives the whole variable domain KAGVTQTPRYLIKTRGQQVTLSCSPISGHRSVSWYQQTPGQGLQFLFEYFSETQRNKGNFPGRFSGRQFSNSRSEMNVSTLELGDSALYLCASSLDRLGANVLTFGAGSRLTVL.